Reported below is one TCR beta chain. Its specificity is not known. UMI labels and 5' RACE were used to prepare the TRB cDNA libraries. Each CDR3 protein gets one entry in TCRdb, which reprocessed the 5' RACE reads and gives no DNA. This listing includes around 160,000 distinct CDR3 sequences. The data are from a study of CXCR3-negative and CXCR3-positive naive CD8 T cells. Study results and limitations: Naive cells with CXCR3 showed TRB CDR3s that were more hydrophobic than those in CXCR3-negative naive cells.

In germline, CDR1 is GTSNPN, CDR2 SVGIG (reference sequence). CDR3 length: 15 residues. Sequencing was carried out using naive CXCR3+ CD8+ T cells from blood. Subset described: CD45RO-CCR7+CD27+CD95- naive CD8+ T cells expressing CXCR3 (TNR3+). The V gene is TRBV30, the J gene TRBJ2-1; TCRdb's D call, TRBD1, is unchecked because there is no DNA. The source of this sequence is a human donor in good health. Some clones in this sample may be carry-over from other donors' samples. CDR3 residues: CAWSWDRSSYNEQFF.